Listed here are 30 T cell receptor beta chains from one sample, sequenced in a study of T cells after yellow fever vaccination. MiXCR, run by TCRdb on the 5' RACE reads, gives a single entry per CDR3 protein. The sample lists 550,000 to 750,000 distinct CDR3 sequences, approximately 15% occurring once. Specimen: PBMCs, collected on the day of the yellow fever booster vaccination. The source of these receptors is a man aged 30 to 45 who received the YFV17D yellow fever vaccine.

The chain has TRBV4-2 and TRBJ2-2; TRBD2 aligns across 7 bases. This CDR3 is built from 16 residues. V lost 1 base and J lost 7; bases outside the gene matches: 9. Germline V gene lookup returns CDR1 LGHNA and CDR2 YNFKEQ. The CDR3 sequence is CASSQGVGEGGGELFF. In DNA, the CDR3 is TGTGCCAGCAGCCAAGGCGTGGGGGAGGGCGGCGGGGAGCTGTTTTTT.

The V and J genes are TRBV18 and TRBJ2-5; D gene unclear. The CDR3 has 14 residues. The germline V and J ends were trimmed by 0 bases and 9 bases, with 14 bases remaining between them. Germline loops: CDR1 KGHSH, CDR2 LQKENI. CDR3 in DNA: TGTGCCAGCTCACCACCGGAGCGTGGGAACCCCCAGTACTTC. Translated, it gives CASSPPERGNPQYF.

The rearrangement links TRBV3-1 to TRBJ2-5; maybe TRBD1 (5 bases). This CDR3 comprises 14 residues. Germline assignment: CDR1 LGHDT and CDR2 YNNKEL (reference sequence). V dropped 1 base and J dropped 4 bases, with 10 bases sitting between them. This chain's CDR3 is CASSQVQAGETQYF. The CDR3 DNA reads TGTGCCAGCAGCCAAGTACAGGCTGGAGAGACCCAGTACTTC.

This clonotype has more than one count but fewer than ten. J is TRBJ2-7 and V is TRBV6-5; a possible D gene is TRBD1 (6 bases). From germline, CDR1 is MNHEY and CDR2 SVGAGI. V gave up 0 bases and J gave up 1 base, with 7 bases separating them. The CDR3 has 14 amino acids. CDR3 DNA sequence: TGTGCCAGCAGTTACTCAGGACAGTCCTACGAGCAGTACTTC. Protein product: CASSYSGQSYEQYF.

There are a few counts of this clonotype. CDR3 bases: TGCACCAGCAGCCAAGATCCCCAGTCTGGGGCCAACGTCCTGACTTTC. This gives the protein CTSSQDPQSGANVLTF. V usage is TRBV1 and J usage is TRBJ2-6. TRBV1 is listed as a pseudogene. This CDR3 spans 16 amino acids.

This clonotype showed up just a few times. V gene TRBV20-1 combines with J gene TRBJ1-3; 11 positions agree with TRBD1. Germline V gene sequence: CDR1 DFQATT, CDR2 SNEGSKA (reference sequence). The CDR3 is 17 residues long. V was clipped by 5 bases and J by 1 base; unmatched bases: 10. In nucleotides, the CDR3 is TGCAGTGCTCGCCCTTTCCGGGACAGGGGGTCTGGAAACACCATATATTTT. This encodes CSARPFRDRGSGNTIYF.

The V gene is TRBV20-1, the J gene TRBJ2-3; D is uncertain. Trimming left V 3 bases short and J 0 bases short, with 4 bases between. This CDR3 spans 12 amino acids. Germline V CDR1 and CDR2: DFQATT, SNEGSKA (reference sequence). The CDR3 DNA sequence: TGCAGTGCTAGCCACAGCACAGATACGCAGTATTTT. Translating it yields CSASHSTDTQYF.

This clonotype was counted between two and nine times. One end of the junction does not line up with germline, which may come from a read error. The CDR3 nucleotides read TGTGCCAGCAGCGGACAGCGAGTCATCGCAAGCAATCAGCCCCAACATTTT. It codes for CASSGQRVIASNQPQHF. The chain is built from TRBV6-2 or TRBV6-3 and TRBJ1-5; tentative D call: TRBD1 (6 bases). Per germline, CDR1 MNHEY and CDR2 SVGEGT. This CDR3 comprises 17 residues.

The chain links TRBV5-5 to TRBJ2-2, with a weak D call TRBD2 (6 bases). V was cut by 4 bases and J by 3 bases, with 16 bases left in between. The CDR3 runs 16 residues. CDR1 and CDR2 from the germline V gene are SGHKS and YYEKEE (reference sequence). This chain's CDR3 is CASSVTRDSYTGELFF. CDR3 DNA sequence: TGTGCCAGCAGCGTTACCCGGGACTCATACACCGGGGAGCTGTTTTTT.

This chain joins TRBV12-3 or TRBV12-4 and TRBJ2-4; the D gene is possibly TRBD1 (6 bases). The CDR3 extends over 12 amino acids. V lost 5 bases and J lost 7, with 9 bases in between. Written as DNA, the CDR3 is TGTGCCAGCAGTGGAACAGGGAACATTCAGTACTTC. The encoded protein is CASSGTGNIQYF.

The V and J genes are TRBV28 and TRBJ2-1, with 8 bases that match TRBD2. Unmatched junction bases numbered 11, after V lost 10 bases and J lost 6 bases. The V gene's germline CDR1 is MDHEN and CDR2 SYDVKM. The CDR3 covers 14 residues. The DNA of the CDR3 is TGTGCCACTCTTTACGGGAGGGCCTCCAATGAGCAGTTCTTC. This sequence encodes CATLYGRASNEQFF.

In this sample, this clonotype turned up many times. This rearrangement joins TRBV29-1 to TRBJ2-2; 7 bases line up with TRBD2. This CDR3 contains 15 residues. V shed 4 bases, J shed 5 bases, and the junction held 10 bases outside the gene matches. The germline V gene has CDR1 SQVTM and CDR2 ANQGSEA. The CDR3 loop is CSVVRGSGATGELFF. The CDR3, as DNA: TGCAGCGTTGTAAGAGGGAGCGGGGCGACCGGGGAGCTGTTTTTT.

Only a few counts were recorded for this clonotype. The genes are TRBV12-3 or TRBV12-4 and TRBJ2-5; D ambiguous. The CDR3 is 14 amino acids. V was cut by 5 bases and J by 5 bases, with 15 bases left in between. The CDR3 sequence is CASSEDGARETQYF. For the CDR3, the DNA is TGTGCCAGCAGTGAGGACGGAGCACGGGAGACCCAGTACTTC.

This clonotype was detected many times. This rearrangement joins TRBV4-3 to TRBJ2-7; D is possibly TRBD1 (6 bases). Trimming shortened V by 2 bases and J by 2 bases, and 13 bases separated the two germline ends. CDR1 is LGHNA and CDR2 is YSLEER in the germline V gene. There are 15 residues in the CDR3. CDR3 region: CASSQRLAGAYEQYF. In DNA, the CDR3 is TGCGCCAGCAGCCAAAGGCTAGCAGGGGCCTACGAGCAGTACTTC.

As DNA, the CDR3 is TGTGCCAGCAGTGCCCTAGGGACTCCCAACACCGGGGAGCTGTTTTTT. It translates to CASSALGTPNTGELFF. The gene calls are TRBV6-1 and TRBJ2-2; TRBD2 might be the D (6 bases). Trimming cost V 4 bases and J 2 bases, with 14 bases left between them. The CDR3 loop spans 16 amino acids. Germline V gene data show CDR1 as MNHNS and CDR2 as SASEGT.

This clonotype occurred a few times. The rearrangement uses TRBV10-1 and TRBJ2-1; D gene unclear. This CDR3 region has 16 residues. Per germline, CDR1 WNHNN and CDR2 SYGVQD (reference sequence). V was pared by 4 bases and J by 2 bases, with 15 bases between. CDR3 in amino acids: CASSGLLVAAYNEQFF. The CDR3 bases are TGCGCCAGCAGTGGTTTACTCGTGGCCGCCTACAATGAGCAGTTCTTC.

The V and J genes are TRBV5-1 and TRBJ2-1; TRBD2 matches at 13 bases. The CDR3 has 17 residues. The V segment lost 1 base and the J segment 6 bases; nucleotides outside the gene matches: 7. The germline V gene encodes CDR1 SGHRS and CDR2 YFSETQ. CDR3 loop: CASSLRTSGGGGNEQFF. The CDR3 DNA follows: TGCGCCAGCAGCTTGCGGACTAGCGGGGGAGGGGGCAATGAGCAGTTCTTC.

This rearrangement joins TRBV20-1 to TRBJ2-5; 14 nucleotides match TRBD2. The ends lost 8 bases at V and 3 bases at J; junction bases unmatched: 11. Germline V gene lookup returns CDR1 DFQATT and CDR2 SNEGSKA (reference sequence). The CDR3 loop spans 16 amino acids. CDR3 nucleotide sequence: TGCAGTTCCGCGAGTGGACTAGCGGGAGGCAAAGAGACCCAGTACTTC. Translation: CSSASGLAGGKETQYF.

This clonotype showed up many times. V usage is TRBV5-1 and J usage is TRBJ2-1; D unclear. The CDR3 is 15 amino acids. Germline V gene lookup returns CDR1 SGHRS and CDR2 YFSETQ. With 4 bases removed from V and 0 bases from J, the gap between germline ends came to 11 bases. CDR3 DNA sequence: TGCGCCAGCAGCCTGGACGACGGCTCCTACAATGAGCAGTTCTTC. Its translation is CASSLDDGSYNEQFF.

The chain carries TRBV18 and TRBJ2-5, with no clear D. This CDR3 spans 12 amino acids. V shed 2 bases and J shed 5 bases, with 6 bases lying between them. Germline V lookup: CDR1 KGHSH, CDR2 LQKENI. CDR3 sequence: CASSPIEETQYF. The CDR3 DNA reads as TGTGCCAGCTCACCAATCGAGGAGACCCAGTACTTC.

The chain carries TRBV20-1 and TRBJ2-7; no clear D gene. Germline loops: CDR1 DFQATT, CDR2 SNEGSKA (reference sequence). V shed 2 bases and J shed 1 base, with 15 bases lying between them. The CDR3 spans 15 residues. The DNA of the CDR3 is TGCAGTGCTAGATTCACCAGGACCACGTCCTACGAGCAGTACTTC. Its protein product is CSARFTRTTSYEQYF.

Written as DNA, the CDR3 is TGTGCCAGCAGACGGGGGGCCTACGAGCAGTACTTC. It codes for CASRRGAYEQYF. V and J are TRBV7-2 and TRBJ2-7; TRBD2 agrees at 7 bases. V was pared by 6 bases and J by 2 bases, with 1 base of the junction left unmatched. Germline CDR1 SGHTA, CDR2 FQGNSA. The CDR3 sequence is 12 residues long.

This clonotype was counted between two and nine times. This chain joins TRBV9 and TRBJ2-3; a possible D gene is TRBD1 (6 bases). Germline V gene data show CDR1 as SGDLS and CDR2 as YYNGEE. The CDR3 totals 14 residues. V was shortened by 4 bases and J by 2 bases, with 11 bases between the two germline ends. The CDR3 here is CASSLRDTTDTQYF. The CDR3 nucleotides are TGTGCCAGCAGCTTGAGGGACACCACAGATACGCAGTATTTT.

This clonotype has more than one count but fewer than ten. The V gene is TRBV12-3 or TRBV12-4, the J gene TRBJ1-2; D remains ambiguous. The V end lost 4 bases, the J end lost 5 bases, and 11 bases lay between the germline ends. The CDR3 runs to 13 residues. The CDR3 sequence is CASSWRPQYGYTF. DNA of the CDR3: TGTGCCAGCAGTTGGAGGCCCCAATATGGCTACACCTTC.

V and J are TRBV16 and TRBJ1-2; D gene ambiguous. Germline lookup yields CDR1 KGHSY and CDR2 FQNENV. Trimming removed 4 bases from V and 7 bases from J, with 13 bases in between. The CDR3 spans 13 residues. CDR3 sequence reads: CASSRTESGGYTF. Here the CDR3 DNA reads TGTGCCAGCAGCCGGACGGAATCGGGTGGCTACACCTTC.

The chain uses TRBV7-9 and TRBJ2-1, with D possibly matching TRBD1 (6 bases). There are 13 residues in the CDR3. Germline assignment: CDR1 SEHNR and CDR2 FQNEAQ (reference sequence). The ends were cut back, 5 bases at V and 6 bases at J, with 11 bases in the middle. The CDR3 region is CASSPTGINEQFF. The CDR3 DNA sequence: TGTGCCAGCAGCCCGACAGGAATCAATGAGCAGTTCTTC. The full variable domain, its missing parts supplied by reference TRBV7-9 and TRBJ2-1, is DTGVSQNPRHKITKRGQNVTFRCDPISEHNRLYWYRQTLGQGPEFLTYFQNEAQLEKSRLLSDRFSAERPKGSFSTLEIQRTEQGDSAMYLCASSPTGINEQFFGPGTRLTVL.

This chain connects TRBV10-3 to TRBJ2-1; D ambiguous. This CDR3 is 12 amino acids long. Germline loops: CDR1 ENHRY, CDR2 SYGVKD. V lost 2 bases and J 7 bases, leaving 6 bases between the germline ends. Here the CDR3 reads CAISEGWNEQFF. The CDR3, as DNA: TGTGCCATCAGTGAGGGTTGGAATGAGCAGTTCTTC.

This clonotype was detected a few times. This chain connects TRBV4-1 to TRBJ2-2, with TRBD1 identical over 11 bases. The CDR3 totals 16 residues. Looked up from germline, CDR1 is MGHRA and CDR2 is YSYEKL. The V and J ends lost 6 bases and 4 bases, in that order; junction bases with no gene match: 7. CDR3 sequence: CASRLAGTGGTGELFF. DNA of the CDR3: TGCGCCAGCAGGCTAGCCGGGACAGGGGGCACCGGGGAGCTGTTTTTT.

In its sample, this clonotype was seen a few times. The J gene is TRBJ2-3, the V gene TRBV20-1, with a possible D match to TRBD2 (6 bases). This CDR3 spans 12 amino acids. V lost 6 bases and J lost 4, with 11 bases in between. Germline CDR1 is DFQATT and CDR2 is SNEGSKA (reference sequence). The CDR3 here is CSAKTGADTQYF. In DNA form, the CDR3 reads TGCAGTGCAAAAACGGGGGCAGATACGCAGTATTTT.

This clonotype has at least ten counts. The chain recombines TRBV5-8 with TRBJ1-6, with D uncertain. Trimming shortened V by 0 bases and J by 5 bases, and 6 bases separated the two germline ends. CDR1 is SGHTS and CDR2 is YDEGEE in the germline V gene. CDR3 length equals 14 residues. Here the CDR3 DNA reads TGTGCCAGCAGCTTGGCAGCCCATAATTCACCCCTCCACTTT. Amino acid sequence: CASSLAAHNSPLHF.